This T cell receptor beta chain was observed in a study of human T cells and chemical hapten exposure. Study overall: Per-sample TCR yield variability stemmed mainly from small pooled library volume differences.

This clonotype was detected only a few times. The antigen remains unidentified. Total RNA was isolated from whole blood that had not been fractionated. Study-wide results and caveats: Sensitizing to DPC left TCRs with a frequency above 1 in 1000 unaltered.

Library preparation tagged each individual cDNA molecule with a unique molecular identifier. Per the study methods: Sample TCR counts, which ranged from about 20,000 to 690,600, had a median of approximately 96,000. TCRdb reprocessed the 5' RACE reads with MiXCR, giving one entry per CDR3 protein. The authors' filters were not applied to this entry. The table includes over 95,000 distinct CDR3 sequences, roughly 18% detected once. The CDR3 length is 16 residues. V gave up 6 bases and J gave up 9 bases; unmatched junction bases: 19. The clonotype originates from a human donor in good health. The J gene is TRBJ2-5, the V gene TRBV12-3 or TRBV12-4; 7 nucleotides match TRBD2. DNA of the CDR3: TGTGCCAGCAGCCCTACACCCACGGGAGGCGGGGGTCCCCAGTACTTC. Translated: CASSPTPTGGGGPQYF.